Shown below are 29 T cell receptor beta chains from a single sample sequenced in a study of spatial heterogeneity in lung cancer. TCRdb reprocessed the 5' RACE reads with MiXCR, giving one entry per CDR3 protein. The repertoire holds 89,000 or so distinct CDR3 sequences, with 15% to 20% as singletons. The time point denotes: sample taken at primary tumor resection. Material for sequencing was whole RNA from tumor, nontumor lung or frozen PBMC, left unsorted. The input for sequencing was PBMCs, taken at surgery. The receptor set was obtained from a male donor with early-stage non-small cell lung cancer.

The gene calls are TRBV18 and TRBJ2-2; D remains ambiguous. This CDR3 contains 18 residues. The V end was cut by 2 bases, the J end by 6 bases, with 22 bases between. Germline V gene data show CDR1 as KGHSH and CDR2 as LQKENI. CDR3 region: CASSPSQYSFDDSGELFF. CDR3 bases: TGTGCCAGCTCACCAAGTCAGTATTCTTTCGACGACTCCGGGGAGCTGTTTTTT. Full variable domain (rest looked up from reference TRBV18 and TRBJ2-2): NAGVMQNPRHLVRRRGQEARLRCSPMKGHSHVYWYRQLPEEGLKFMVYLQKENIIDESGMPKERFSAEFPKEGPSILRIQQVVRGDSAAYFCASSPSQYSFDDSGELFFGEGSRLTVL.

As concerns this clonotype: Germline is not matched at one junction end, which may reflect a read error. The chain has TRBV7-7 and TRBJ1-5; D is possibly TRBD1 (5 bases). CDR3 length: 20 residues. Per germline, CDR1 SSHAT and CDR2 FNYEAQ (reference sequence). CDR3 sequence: CASSLTLARESWGSNQPQHF. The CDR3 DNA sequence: TGTGCTAGCAGCTTAACCCTAGCGAGGGAGAGTTGGGGCAGCAATCAGCCCCAGCATTTT.

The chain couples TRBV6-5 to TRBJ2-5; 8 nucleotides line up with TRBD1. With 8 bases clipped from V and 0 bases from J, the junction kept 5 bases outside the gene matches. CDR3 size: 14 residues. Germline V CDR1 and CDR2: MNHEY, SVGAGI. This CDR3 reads CASGTGQYQETQYF. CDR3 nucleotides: TGTGCCAGCGGGACAGGACAGTACCAAGAGACCCAGTACTTC.

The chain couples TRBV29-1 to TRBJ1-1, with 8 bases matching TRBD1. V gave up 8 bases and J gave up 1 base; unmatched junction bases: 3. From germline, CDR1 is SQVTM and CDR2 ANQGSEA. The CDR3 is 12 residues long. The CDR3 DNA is TGCAGCTCTGGGACAGGGAACACTGAAGCTTTCTTT. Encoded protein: CSSGTGNTEAFF.

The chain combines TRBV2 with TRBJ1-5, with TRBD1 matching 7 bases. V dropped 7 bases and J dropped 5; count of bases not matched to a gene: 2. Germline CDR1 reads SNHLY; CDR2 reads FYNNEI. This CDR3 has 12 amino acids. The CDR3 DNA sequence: TGTGCCAGCAAGGGACAGCATCAGCCCCAGCATTTT. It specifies CASKGQHQPQHF.

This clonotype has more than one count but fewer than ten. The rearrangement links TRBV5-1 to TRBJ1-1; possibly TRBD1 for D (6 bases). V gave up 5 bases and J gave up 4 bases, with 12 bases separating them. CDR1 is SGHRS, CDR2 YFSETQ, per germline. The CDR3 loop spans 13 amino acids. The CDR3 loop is CASRPDSGTEAFF. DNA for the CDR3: TGCGCCAGCAGACCGGACAGCGGCACTGAAGCTTTCTTT.

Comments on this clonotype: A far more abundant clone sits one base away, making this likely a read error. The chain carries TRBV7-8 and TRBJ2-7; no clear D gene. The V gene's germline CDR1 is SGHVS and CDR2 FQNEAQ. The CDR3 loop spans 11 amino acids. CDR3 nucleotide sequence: TGTGTCAGCAGCCCCTCCTACGAGCAGTACTTC. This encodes CVSSPSYEQYF.

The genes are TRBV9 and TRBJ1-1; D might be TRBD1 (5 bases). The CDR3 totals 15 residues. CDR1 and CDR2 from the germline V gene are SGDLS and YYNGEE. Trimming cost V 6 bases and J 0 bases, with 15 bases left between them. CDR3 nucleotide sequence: TGTGCCAGCACCCTAGGGGTTGGAATGAACACTGAAGCTTTCTTT. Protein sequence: CASTLGVGMNTEAFF.

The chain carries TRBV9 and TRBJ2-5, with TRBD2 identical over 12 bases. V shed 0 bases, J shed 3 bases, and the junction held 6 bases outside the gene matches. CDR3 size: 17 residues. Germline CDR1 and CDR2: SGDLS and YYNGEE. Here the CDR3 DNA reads TGTGCCAGCAGCGTAGGAGTAGGACTAGCGGGAAAAGAGACCCAGTACTTC. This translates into CASSVGVGLAGKETQYF.

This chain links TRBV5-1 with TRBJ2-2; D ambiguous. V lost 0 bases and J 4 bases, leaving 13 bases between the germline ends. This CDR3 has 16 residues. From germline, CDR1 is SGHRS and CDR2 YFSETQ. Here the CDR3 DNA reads TGCGCCAGCAGCTTGGTCGCCCTTCAAATCACCGGGGAGCTGTTTTTT. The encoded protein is CASSLVALQITGELFF.

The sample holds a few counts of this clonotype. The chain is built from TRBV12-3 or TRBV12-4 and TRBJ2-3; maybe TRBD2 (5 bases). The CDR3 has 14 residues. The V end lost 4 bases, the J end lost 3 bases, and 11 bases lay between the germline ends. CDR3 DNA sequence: TGTGCCAGCAGTTCGAGGGCTGGGACAGATACGCAGTATTTT. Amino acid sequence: CASSSRAGTDTQYF.

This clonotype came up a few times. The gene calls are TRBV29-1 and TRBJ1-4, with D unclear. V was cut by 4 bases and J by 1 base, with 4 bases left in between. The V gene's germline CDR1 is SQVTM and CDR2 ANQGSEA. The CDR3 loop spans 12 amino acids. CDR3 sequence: CSVAITNEKLFF. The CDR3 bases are TGCAGCGTTGCAATAACTAATGAAAAACTGTTTTTT.

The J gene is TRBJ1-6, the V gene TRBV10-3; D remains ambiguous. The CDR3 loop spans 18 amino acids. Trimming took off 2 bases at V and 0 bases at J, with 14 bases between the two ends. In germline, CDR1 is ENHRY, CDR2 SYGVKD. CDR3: CAISETAPMSSYNSPLHF. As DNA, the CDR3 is TGTGCCATCAGTGAGACGGCTCCGATGAGCTCCTATAATTCACCCCTCCACTTT.

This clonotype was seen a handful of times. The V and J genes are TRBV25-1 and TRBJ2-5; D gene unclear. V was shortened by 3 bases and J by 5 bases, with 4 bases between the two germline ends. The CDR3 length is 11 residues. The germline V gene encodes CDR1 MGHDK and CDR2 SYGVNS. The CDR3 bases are TGTGCCAGCAGTGATTATGAGACCCAGTACTTC. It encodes CASSDYETQYF.

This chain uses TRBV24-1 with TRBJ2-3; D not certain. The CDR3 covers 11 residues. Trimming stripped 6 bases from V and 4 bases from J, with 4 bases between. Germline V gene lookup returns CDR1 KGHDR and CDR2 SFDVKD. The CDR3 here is CATSKADTQYF. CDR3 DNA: TGTGCCACCAGTAAAGCAGATACGCAGTATTTT.

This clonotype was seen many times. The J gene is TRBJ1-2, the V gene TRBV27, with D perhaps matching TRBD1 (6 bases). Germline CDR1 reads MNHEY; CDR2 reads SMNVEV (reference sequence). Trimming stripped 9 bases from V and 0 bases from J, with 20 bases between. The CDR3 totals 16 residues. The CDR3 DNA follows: TGTGCCAGTACAGGGTTAAAGTTTGGATCTAACTATGGCTACACCTTC. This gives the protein CASTGLKFGSNYGYTF.

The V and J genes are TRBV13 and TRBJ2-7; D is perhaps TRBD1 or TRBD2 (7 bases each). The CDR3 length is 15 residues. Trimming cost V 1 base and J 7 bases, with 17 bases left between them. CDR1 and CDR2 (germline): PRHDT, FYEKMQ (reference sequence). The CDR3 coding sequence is TGTGCCAGCAGCTTAGATCCAGGGGGGGCGAAAGAGCAGTACTTC. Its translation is CASSLDPGGAKEQYF.

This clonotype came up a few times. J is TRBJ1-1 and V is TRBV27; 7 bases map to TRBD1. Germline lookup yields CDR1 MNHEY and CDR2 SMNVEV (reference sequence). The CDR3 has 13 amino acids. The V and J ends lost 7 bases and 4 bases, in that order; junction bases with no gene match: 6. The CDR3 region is CASNRQGGTEAFF. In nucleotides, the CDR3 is TGTGCCAGCAATCGACAGGGAGGCACTGAAGCTTTCTTT.

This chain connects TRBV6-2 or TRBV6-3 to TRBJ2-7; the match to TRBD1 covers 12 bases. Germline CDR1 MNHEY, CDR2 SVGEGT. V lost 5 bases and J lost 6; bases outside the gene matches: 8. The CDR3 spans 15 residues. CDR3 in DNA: TGTGCCAGCAGTCCTTCGGGACAGGGGGCTCGCGAGCAGTACTTC. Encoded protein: CASSPSGQGAREQYF.

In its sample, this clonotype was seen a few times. The CDR3 region is CASSLVGPLDEQYF. Written as DNA, the CDR3 is TGTGCCAGCAGTTTGGTGGGGCCACTGGACGAGCAGTACTTC. V is TRBV27 and J is TRBJ2-7; TRBD1 might be the D (5 bases). The CDR3 covers 14 residues. V lost 3 bases and J 5 bases, leaving 14 bases between the germline ends. CDR1 and CDR2 (germline): MNHEY, SMNVEV (reference sequence).

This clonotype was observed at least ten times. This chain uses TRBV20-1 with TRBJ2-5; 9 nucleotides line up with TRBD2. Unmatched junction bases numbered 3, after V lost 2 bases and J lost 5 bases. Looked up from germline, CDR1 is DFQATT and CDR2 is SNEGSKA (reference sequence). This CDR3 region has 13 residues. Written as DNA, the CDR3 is TGCAGTGCTAGACTAGCGGGGAAGGAGACCCAGTACTTC. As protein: CSARLAGKETQYF.

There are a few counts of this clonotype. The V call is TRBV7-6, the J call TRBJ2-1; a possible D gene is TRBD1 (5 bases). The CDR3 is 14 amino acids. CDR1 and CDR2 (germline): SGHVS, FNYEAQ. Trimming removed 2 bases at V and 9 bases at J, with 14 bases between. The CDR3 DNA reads TGTGCCAGCAGCTTAAATTTACAGGATACTGAGCAGTTCTTC. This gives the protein CASSLNLQDTEQFF.

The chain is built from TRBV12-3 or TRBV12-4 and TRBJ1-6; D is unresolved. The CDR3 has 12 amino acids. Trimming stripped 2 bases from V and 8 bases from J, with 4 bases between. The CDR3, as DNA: TGTGCCAGCAGTTTATCTTATTCACCCCTCCACTTT. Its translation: CASSLSYSPLHF.

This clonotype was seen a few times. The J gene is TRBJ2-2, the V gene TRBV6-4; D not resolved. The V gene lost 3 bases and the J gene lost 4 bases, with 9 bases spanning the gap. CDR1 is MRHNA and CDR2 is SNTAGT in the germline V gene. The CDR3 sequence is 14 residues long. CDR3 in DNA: TGTGCCAGCAGTGAAGCCGCGTTCACCGGGGAGCTGTTTTTT. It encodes CASSEAAFTGELFF.

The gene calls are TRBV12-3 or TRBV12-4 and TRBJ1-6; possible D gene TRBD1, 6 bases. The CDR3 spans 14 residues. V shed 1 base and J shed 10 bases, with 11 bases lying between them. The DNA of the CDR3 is TGTGCCAGCAGTTTAGTTGGGGGCGGATCACCCCTCCACTTT. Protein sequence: CASSLVGGGSPLHF.

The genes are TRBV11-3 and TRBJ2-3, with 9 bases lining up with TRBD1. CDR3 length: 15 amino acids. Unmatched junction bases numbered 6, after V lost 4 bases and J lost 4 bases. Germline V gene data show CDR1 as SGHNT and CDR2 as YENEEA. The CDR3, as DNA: TGTGCCAGCAGCTCCCGACAGGGGGGGGCAGATACGCAGTATTTT. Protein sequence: CASSSRQGGADTQYF.

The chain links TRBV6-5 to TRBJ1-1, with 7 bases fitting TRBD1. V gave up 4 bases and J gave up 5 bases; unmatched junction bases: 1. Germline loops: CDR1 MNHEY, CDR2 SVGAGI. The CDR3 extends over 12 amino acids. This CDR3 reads CASSSQGTEAFF. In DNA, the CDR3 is TGTGCCAGCAGTTCACAGGGGACTGAAGCTTTCTTT.

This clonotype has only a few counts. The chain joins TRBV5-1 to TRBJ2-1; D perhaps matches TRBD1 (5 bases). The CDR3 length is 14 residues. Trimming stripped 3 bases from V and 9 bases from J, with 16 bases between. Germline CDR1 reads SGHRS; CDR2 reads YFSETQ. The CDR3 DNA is TGCGCCAGCAGCTGGGGCGCTCCAGTAACTGAGCAGTTCTTC. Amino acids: CASSWGAPVTEQFF.

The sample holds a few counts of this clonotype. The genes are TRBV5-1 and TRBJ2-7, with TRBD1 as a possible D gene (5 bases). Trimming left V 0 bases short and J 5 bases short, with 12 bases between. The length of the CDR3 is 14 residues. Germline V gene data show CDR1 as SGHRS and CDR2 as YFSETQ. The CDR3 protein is CASSLGDSSNEQYF. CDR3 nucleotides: TGCGCCAGCAGCTTGGGAGACAGTTCTAACGAGCAGTACTTC.